This record looks at one T cell receptor beta chain sequence and its context. This record comes from a study of blood T cell repertoires in COVID-19. Study-wide background: Acute and convalescent COVID-19 specimens originated in the United States, Italy and Spain. The analysed material was cDNA or gDNA that came from T cells, B-cell-depleted T cells, or PBMCs.

Original processing notes: Reference gene primer amplification gave nucleated cell count estimates. TCRdb keeps only in-frame clones here, not all; method: immunoSEQ multiplex PCR. From that table come the V and J calls and clone size; the DNA was used to work out D and trimming. This sample yields 40,000 to 50,000 clones, of which approximately 90% are seen a single time; less than 7% belongs to the top ten. After removal of 5 bases from V and 6 bases from J, the junction contained 5 bases not matched to a gene. The CDR3 totals 13 residues. Germline CDR1 is SGHTA and CDR2 is FQGNSA. This clonotype was obtained from a human donor in a cohort sampled during active COVID-19. The V call is TRBV7-2, the J call TRBJ1-2; 8 bases match TRBD1. The material sequenced was peripheral blood. CDR3 sequence reads: CASSVDREDGYTF. Here the CDR3 DNA reads TGTGCCAGCAGCGTGGACAGGGAAGATGGCTACACCTTC.